This entry describes one TCR beta chain. 13 Jbeta primers and 60 Vbeta primers were used for the PCR. Clones were read by immunoSEQ multiplex PCR, and TCRdb kept only the in-frame ones, dropping some. There are around 100,000 clones in the sample; about 74% occur only once, and approximately 5.3% lies in the top ten. This record comes from a study of cytomegalovirus exposure and HLA in healthy donors. Germline-derived CDR1 and CDR2 are MNHEY and SMNVEV (reference sequence). V lost 7 bases and J lost 7; bases outside the gene matches: 11. The CDR3 runs to 16 residues. This TCR derives from a female donor in good health and CMV-seropositive. The genes are TRBV27 and TRBJ2-1; 12 bases are shared with TRBD2. Sequencing was done on a sample of PBMCs. CDR3 in DNA: TGTGCCAGCACTCCCCGTGGCCTAGCGGGGGGGAATGAGCAGTTCTTC. It translates to CASTPRGLAGGNEQFF.